The clone carrying this T cell receptor (beta chain) was seen only a few times. Its matching antigen is unknown. This record belongs to a study of neoadjuvant anti-PD-1 for oral cavity cancer. Whole-study results and caveats: Higher pretreatment blood Treg/Th17 ratios correlated with higher pretreatment blood and lower post-treatment tumor TCRbeta clonality.

Profiled with immunoSEQ multiplex PCR; TCRdb holds only in-frame clones, not every one. The sample has roughly 23,000 clones, less than 50% seen once. This CDR3 has 13 residues. Germline CDR1 and CDR2: SEHNR and FQNEAQ (reference sequence). Unmatched junction bases numbered 2, after V lost 6 bases and J lost 5 bases. The time point here: after neoadjuvant nivolumab, at surgical resection. Sequenced material: tumor tissue, taken after nivolumab (anti-PD-1) treatment. The rearrangement joins TRBV7-9 to TRBJ1-2, with 11 bases identical to TRBD1. The origin of this receptor is a person aged 40 to 85 with oral cavity squamous cell carcinoma. CDR3 DNA sequence: TGTGCCAGCAGTTGGGACAGGGGGTATGGCTACACCTTC. Protein product: CASSWDRGYGYTF. Looking up the rest from reference TRBV7-9 and TRBJ1-2 gives the full variable domain: DTGVSQNPRHKITKRGQNVTFRCDPISEHNRLYWYRQTLGQGPEFLTYFQNEAQLEKSRLLSDRFSAERPKGSFSTLEIQRTEQGDSAMYLCASSWDRGYGYTFGSGTRLTVV.